Below, 8 T cell receptor beta chains from the same sample are listed, as sequenced in a study of response to subunit inactivated influenza vaccine. One entry per CDR3 protein results from TCRdb running MiXCR on the RT-PCR reads. The repertoire has 650,000 to 800,000 distinct CDR3 sequences, about 14% of them found once; the top ten carry 5.5% to 7%. The sequencing here drew on PBMCs from blood, taken roughly 15 days before vaccination. Receptors were obtained from a man in his fifties or sixties who received an inactivated influenza vaccine.

This chain uses TRBV2 with TRBJ2-1; 11 bases fit TRBD1. The V gene end was trimmed by 2 bases and the J gene end by 4 bases; junction bases not matched to a gene: 4. Germline-derived CDR1 and CDR2 are SNHLY and FYNNEI. This CDR3 comprises 16 residues. CDR3 region: CASSEFGTGGYNEQFF. The DNA for the CDR3 is TGTGCCAGCAGTGAATTCGGGACAGGGGGGTACAATGAGCAGTTCTTC.

This clonotype has only a few counts. The chain employs TRBV12-3 or TRBV12-4 and TRBJ2-4; a weak D match, TRBD1 (7 bases). V was clipped by 2 bases and J by 7 bases, with 21 bases between them. The CDR3 consists of 17 residues. As DNA, the CDR3 is TGTGCCAGCAGTTTACCGGGGGCCAATACAGGGGAGAACATTCAGTACTTC. As protein: CASSLPGANTGENIQYF.

The chain is built from TRBV20-1 and TRBJ2-2; D is possibly TRBD2 (5 bases). The CDR3 totals 14 residues. The V gene lost 6 bases and the J gene lost 0 bases, with 11 bases spanning the gap. The germline V gene encodes CDR1 DFQATT and CDR2 SNEGSKA (reference sequence). Written as DNA, the CDR3 is TGCAGTGCAGCGGACGGATCGAACACCGGGGAGCTGTTTTTT. Translation gives CSAADGSNTGELFF.

This clonotype was observed a handful of times. The gene calls are TRBV4-3 and TRBJ2-1; 12 positions agree with TRBD2. V was pared by 4 bases and J by 7 bases, with 11 bases of the junction left unmatched. The CDR3 is made up of 17 amino acids. CDR1 and CDR2 from the germline V gene are LGHNA and YSLEER. Written as DNA, the CDR3 is TGCGCCAGCAGCCGGCAGACTAGCGGGAGTCGTGATAATGAGCAGTTCTTC. Protein sequence: CASSRQTSGSRDNEQFF.

The CDR3, as DNA: TGTGCCACCAGCCGAAGTCCGGGACAGGGAGAGACCCAGTACTTC. Residues: CATSRSPGQGETQYF. The chain recombines TRBV15 with TRBJ2-5, with 9 bases identical to TRBD1. Germline CDR1 is LNHNV and CDR2 is YYDKDF (reference sequence). J gave up 4 bases and V 5 bases, and 8 bases lay outside the gene matches. The length of the CDR3 is 15 residues.

The V and J genes are TRBV20-1 and TRBJ2-7; 7 bases match TRBD1. In germline, CDR1 is DFQATT, CDR2 SNEGSKA (reference sequence). This CDR3 comprises 14 residues. The V and J ends lost 5 bases and 3 bases, in that order; junction bases with no gene match: 10. The CDR3, as DNA: TGCAGTGCTCAGACAGGGCTCGGGCTCTACGAGCAGTACTTC. Protein: CSAQTGLGLYEQYF.

This clonotype was counted a few times. This rearrangement joins TRBV11-2 to TRBJ2-1; TRBD2 matches 7 bases. Unmatched junction bases numbered 9, after V lost 1 base and J lost 0 bases. Germline V gives CDR1 SGHAT, CDR2 FQNNGV. This CDR3 spans 18 amino acids. The CDR3 protein is CASSLVLSGGGSYNEQFF. In DNA, the CDR3 is TGTGCCAGCAGCTTAGTACTCTCCGGCGGGGGCTCCTACAATGAGCAGTTCTTC.

This clonotype appeared many times. The chain couples TRBV12-3 or TRBV12-4 to TRBJ1-1; D gene uncertain. Trimming took 3 bases from V and 11 from J, leaving 13 bases between them. This CDR3 is 12 amino acids long. The CDR3 coding sequence is TGTGCCAGCAGTTTGTCCGGAGGAGAGGCTTTCTTT. It encodes CASSLSGGEAFF.